These 27 T cell receptor beta chains were all obtained from the same sample, sequenced in a study of blood T cell repertoires in COVID-19. Sequencing was performed with immunoSEQ multiplex PCR; in TCRdb, only in-frame clones are kept and a portion is missing. The table has 65,000 or so clones, roughly 74% seen once; the top ten hold 25%. The sequenced sample consisted of peripheral blood. The receptors shown here come from a human donor in a cohort sampled during active COVID-19.

Comments on this clone: The junction and the germline gene differ at one end; a read error may be behind it. The gene calls are TRBV6-1 and TRBJ2-1; 7 bases agree with TRBD1. Germline assignment: CDR1 MNHNS and CDR2 SASEGT. The CDR3 contains 16 residues. The CDR3 sequence is CASREEQGVIVDEQFF. In nucleotides, the CDR3 is TGTGCCAGCAGGGAAGAGCAGGGGGTTATTGTCGATGAGCAGTTCTTC.

The chain recombines TRBV27 with TRBJ1-5; D is unclear. This CDR3 contains 14 residues. The germline CDR1 and CDR2 sequences are MNHEY and SMNVEV (reference sequence). Trimming left V 5 bases short and J 4 bases short, with 12 bases between. The CDR3 region is CASSPLGWNQPQHF. CDR3 DNA: TGTGCCAGCAGTCCGCTAGGCTGGAATCAGCCCCAGCATTTT.

The chain joins TRBV7-9 to TRBJ2-1; D unclear. Per the germline V gene, CDR1 is SEHNR and CDR2 is FQNEAQ (reference sequence). The CDR3 totals 13 residues. The V end was cut by 5 bases, the J end by 2 bases, with 7 bases between. CDR3 loop: CASSPSPYNEQFF. As DNA, the CDR3 is TGTGCCAGCAGCCCCTCCCCCTACAATGAGCAGTTCTTC.

Only a few counts were recorded for this clone. The chain couples TRBV28 to TRBJ2-7; D remains unclear. Trimming stripped 7 bases from V and 0 bases from J, with 7 bases between. The CDR3 is 12 residues long. The germline gives CDR1 MDHEN, CDR2 SYDVKM. CDR3 bases: TGTGCCAGCACATCCTACTCCTACGAGCAGTACTTC. Protein product: CASTSYSYEQYF.

The chain carries TRBV19 and TRBJ2-7, with a tentative D call TRBD2 (5 bases). The germline CDR1 and CDR2 sequences are LNHDA and SQIVND (reference sequence). V was cut by 5 bases and J by 2 bases, with 10 bases left in between. The CDR3 runs to 13 residues. The chain's CDR3 is CASSVRGPYEQYF. The CDR3, as DNA: TGTGCCAGTAGTGTGAGAGGGCCCTACGAGCAGTACTTC.

The chain has TRBV6-2 or TRBV6-3 and TRBJ2-1; 12 nucleotides match TRBD2. The V and J ends lost 5 bases and 6 bases, in that order; junction bases with no gene match: 11. The CDR3 totals 17 residues. Germline V CDR1 and CDR2: MNHEY, SVGEGT. As DNA, the CDR3 is TGTGCCAGCAGTAACCCCCAACTAGCGGGGGGCACCAATGAGCAGTTCTTC. This sequence encodes CASSNPQLAGGTNEQFF.

The chain has TRBV6-5 and TRBJ1-4; 7 bases fit TRBD1. The CDR3 is 14 residues long. J was trimmed by 8 bases and V by 4 bases; bases with no gene match: 7. Germline assignment: CDR1 MNHEY and CDR2 SVGAGI. This CDR3 is CASSSTGVGEKLFF. The CDR3 DNA follows: TGTGCCAGCAGTTCCACAGGGGTGGGAGAAAAACTGTTTTTT.

The gene calls are TRBV10-2 and TRBJ1-5, with TRBD1 matching 8 bases. The J segment lost 4 bases and the V segment lost 2 bases, leaving 7 bases of the junction unmatched. The CDR3 has 16 residues. Germline lookup yields CDR1 WSHSY and CDR2 SAAADI. The CDR3 is CASSEAGRGRNQPQHF. The CDR3 coding sequence is TGCGCCAGCAGTGAGGCCGGCAGGGGGCGAAATCAGCCCCAGCATTTT.

The genes are TRBV19 and TRBJ1-5, with TRBD1 as a possible D gene (5 bases). Trimming left V 8 bases short and J 4 bases short, with 15 bases between. The CDR3 consists of 14 residues. Germline-derived CDR1 and CDR2 are LNHDA and SQIVND (reference sequence). CDR3 DNA sequence: TGTGCCAGTCGAAGTCTGGGGGGGAATCAGCCCCAGCATTTT. This translates into CASRSLGGNQPQHF. The whole variable domain, filled in from reference TRBV19 and TRBJ1-5, reads DGGITQSPKYLFRKEGQNVTLSCEQNLNHDAMYWYRQDPGQGLRLIYYSQIVNDFQKGDIAEGYSVSREKKESFPLTVTSAQKNPTAFYLCASRSLGGNQPQHFGDGTRLSIL.

This sequence joins TRBV29-1 and TRBJ2-3; the match to TRBD2 covers 8 bases. CDR3 length: 14 residues. Germline CDR1 reads SQVTM; CDR2 reads ANQGSEA. Losses at the gene ends were 6 bases for V and 10 bases for J; bases not matched to a gene: 15. This chain's CDR3 is CSVRLATFSGPQYF. CDR3 coding DNA: TGCAGCGTGCGACTAGCGACGTTCAGTGGTCCGCAGTATTTT.

The V call is TRBV6-5, the J call TRBJ1-1, with D perhaps matching TRBD1 (6 bases). Germline CDR1 MNHEY, CDR2 SVGAGI. V was cut by 6 bases and J by 4 bases, with 9 bases left in between. The CDR3 runs to 12 residues. The chain's CDR3 is CASRMGATEAFF. CDR3 in DNA: TGTGCCAGCAGAATGGGGGCCACTGAAGCTTTCTTT.

This clone showed up just once. The chain carries TRBV25-1 and TRBJ2-1; 7 bases are a match to TRBD1. CDR3 length equals 13 residues. Germline assignment: CDR1 MGHDK and CDR2 SYGVNS. With V trimmed by 8 bases and J by 6 bases, 7 bases remained unmatched. The CDR3 DNA reads as TGTGCCAGCGGACCGACAGGGAGCAATGAGCAGTTCTTC. Translating gives CASGPTGSNEQFF.

This chain joins TRBV4-3 and TRBJ2-7; 7 positions match TRBD2. This CDR3 comprises 15 residues. V was clipped by 0 bases and J by 7 bases; unmatched bases: 9. Per the germline V gene, CDR1 is LGHNA and CDR2 is YSLEER. CDR3 nucleotides: TGCGCCAGCAGCCAAGATTGGGGAACCGGGGGGGAGCAGTACTTC. Translated, it gives CASSQDWGTGGEQYF.

J is TRBJ2-2 and V is TRBV6-5; D ambiguous. The germline V and J ends were trimmed by 2 bases and 1 base, with 8 bases remaining between them. The CDR3 is made up of 15 amino acids. Germline V lookup: CDR1 MNHEY, CDR2 SVGAGI. The chain's CDR3 is CASSYGSRNTGELFF. CDR3 DNA sequence: TGTGCCAGCAGTTACGGTAGCAGGAACACCGGGGAGCTGTTTTTT.

V usage is TRBV7-6 and J usage is TRBJ1-6; TRBD1 agrees at 8 bases. The germline V gene has CDR1 SGHVS and CDR2 FNYEAQ. The CDR3 extends over 17 amino acids. After removal of 5 bases from V and 9 bases from J, the junction contained 15 bases not matched to a gene. CDR3 coding DNA: TGTGCCAGCAGCCAAACCGCTCACAGGGGGGGTGGTTCACCCCTCCACTTT. It codes for CASSQTAHRGGGSPLHF.

This chain links TRBV30 with TRBJ2-7; tentative D call: TRBD2 (6 bases). V was cut by 2 bases and J by 5 bases, with 16 bases left in between. CDR3 length equals 14 residues. Germline assignment: CDR1 GTSNPN and CDR2 SVGIG (reference sequence). The CDR3 spells CAWSFGGSLDEQYF. In DNA, the CDR3 is TGTGCCTGGAGTTTTGGAGGGAGTCTCGACGAGCAGTACTTC.

This rearrangement joins TRBV11-2 to TRBJ2-5, with D possibly matching TRBD2 (5 bases). This CDR3 is built from 14 residues. The germline V and J ends were trimmed by 1 base and 6 bases, with 12 bases remaining between them. The germline gives CDR1 SGHAT, CDR2 FQNNGV. CDR3 sequence reads: CASSLVRGRQTQYF. CDR3 nucleotide sequence: TGTGCCAGCAGCTTAGTCCGGGGTCGACAGACCCAGTACTTC.

This clone was observed a handful of times. The V and J genes are TRBV18 and TRBJ2-5; no clear D gene. V was cut by 3 bases and J by 4 bases, with 12 bases left in between. The germline gives CDR1 KGHSH, CDR2 LQKENI. The CDR3 totals 14 residues. CDR3 coding DNA: TGTGCCAGCTCACCGGGCGTAGTGGGAGAGACCCAGTACTTC. This gives the protein CASSPGVVGETQYF.

This chain uses TRBV7-8 with TRBJ1-5; no reliable D call. CDR1 is SGHVS, CDR2 FQNEAQ, per germline. There are 15 residues in the CDR3. V dropped 3 bases and J dropped 2 bases, with 11 bases sitting between them. The CDR3 bases are TGTGCCAGCAGCTTGGAGGGAAGGGGCAATCAGCCCCAGCATTTT. It encodes CASSLEGRGNQPQHF.

V usage is TRBV28 and J usage is TRBJ2-3, with TRBD2 matching over 7 bases. V dropped 5 bases and J dropped 5; count of bases not matched to a gene: 7. This CDR3 has 14 residues. Germline V gives CDR1 MDHEN, CDR2 SYDVKM. CDR3 nucleotides: TGTGCCAGCAGTCTTGGGCGGGAGATAGATACGCAGTATTTT. Translation: CASSLGREIDTQYF. Supplemented by reference TRBV28 and TRBJ2-3, the full variable domain reads DVKVTQSSRYLVKRTGEKVFLECVQDMDHENMFWYRQDPGLGLRLIYFSYDVKMKEKGDIPEGYSVSREKKERFSLILESASTNQTSMYLCASSLGREIDTQYFGPGTRLTVL.

V gene TRBV2 combines with J gene TRBJ2-5, with 7 bases aligning to TRBD1. Germline V gives CDR1 SNHLY, CDR2 FYNNEI. The V gene end was trimmed by 5 bases and the J gene end by 5 bases; junction bases not matched to a gene: 5. This CDR3 is 13 amino acids long. This CDR3 is CASSFDRVETQYF. The CDR3 DNA follows: TGTGCCAGCAGTTTCGACAGGGTGGAGACCCAGTACTTC. The variable domain in full, completed from reference TRBV2 and TRBJ2-5, reads EPEVTQTPSHQVTQMGQEVILRCVPISNHLYFYWYRQILGQKVEFLVSFYNNEISEKSEIFDDQFSVERPDGSNFTLKIRSTKLEDSAMYFCASSFDRVETQYFGPGTRLLVL.

V gene TRBV5-1 combines with J gene TRBJ2-7; 7 bases are a match to TRBD1. This CDR3 has 13 residues. Germline CDR1 reads SGHRS; CDR2 reads YFSETQ. V lost 1 base and J lost 7; bases outside the gene matches: 5. Here the CDR3 DNA reads TGCGCCAGCAGCTTGAGGGGGCGCGGGGAGCAGTACTTC. Translated, it gives CASSLRGRGEQYF.

The chain uses TRBV6-5 and TRBJ2-7; 9 bases are shared with TRBD1. The V segment lost 7 bases and the J segment 4 bases; nucleotides outside the gene matches: 8. The CDR3 contains 14 residues. The germline CDR1 and CDR2 sequences are MNHEY and SVGAGI. CDR3 in amino acids: CASTPGQGGYEQYF. The CDR3, as DNA: TGTGCCAGCACCCCGGGACAGGGAGGATACGAGCAGTACTTC.

This clone was found once. The chain is built from TRBV12-3 or TRBV12-4 and TRBJ1-4; 8 bases align to TRBD1. V shed 6 bases, J shed 8 bases, and the junction held 5 bases outside the gene matches. The CDR3 sequence is 13 residues long. The CDR3 protein is CASRPTGVEKLFF. In DNA form, the CDR3 reads TGTGCCAGCAGGCCGACAGGGGTAGAAAAACTGTTTTTT.

This chain joins TRBV2 and TRBJ1-6; D is unresolved. Germline V lookup: CDR1 SNHLY, CDR2 FYNNEI. Trimming removed 4 bases at V and 4 bases at J, with 8 bases between. The CDR3 is 14 amino acids. The CDR3 nucleotides read TGTGCCAGCAGTGTACGGGTTTATAATTCACCCCTCCACTTT. Its protein product is CASSVRVYNSPLHF.

V is TRBV6-2 or TRBV6-3 and J is TRBJ1-4; 8 bases are shared with TRBD1. Germline V gene sequence: CDR1 MNHEY, CDR2 SVGEGT. CDR3 length equals 17 residues. V shed 2 bases, J shed 8 bases, and the junction held 13 bases outside the gene matches. As DNA, the CDR3 is TGTGCCAGCAGTTACCGGATCCGGACAGGGAGAGGGGAAAAACTGTTTTTT. Translating it yields CASSYRIRTGRGEKLFF.

The chain employs TRBV7-9 and TRBJ2-3; 9 bases map to TRBD2. Germline CDR1 and CDR2: SEHNR and FQNEAQ (reference sequence). V lost 1 base and J lost 2; bases outside the gene matches: 4. CDR3 length: 16 amino acids. CDR3 sequence (DNA): TGTGCCAGCAGCTTAGGGGCTAGCGGGGCCACAGATACGCAGTATTTT. This translates into CASSLGASGATDTQYF.